These T cell receptor beta chains were read from a single sample in a study of T-cell reconstitution after alpha-beta-depleted transplantation in children. TCRdb recomputed calls from the PCR reads with MiXCR, one row per CDR3 protein. The sample lists around 440,000 distinct CDR3 sequences, about 11% occurring once. This material consisted of PBMCs, taken before TCRalphabeta/CD19-depleted stem cell transplant. The source is a child aged 2 to 10 with inherited bone marrow failure, due to receive a stem cell transplant. Both conserved end residues are trimmed from each CDR3. D genes are given only for firm matches.

j_gene	d_gene	v_gene	CDR3aa
TRBJ2-3	TRBD2	TRBV7-6	ASSPWTSGSTDTQY
TRBJ1-2	.	TRBV6-5	ASSYRKNGAYGYT
TRBJ2-2	TRBD1	TRBV12-3/TRBV12-4	ASSRTGAGELF
TRBJ2-7	TRBD2	TRBV5-8	ASGRKRPGGEQY
TRBJ2-2	TRBD2	TRBV30	AWSVMLGEGTGELF
TRBJ2-3	.	TRBV29-1	SVVGDTDTQY
TRBJ1-2	.	TRBV7-9	ASRPHSGALGYGYT
TRBJ2-2	TRBD1	TRBV4-3	ASSPGQGFGELF
TRBJ1-3	.	TRBV28	ASRTRQVSGNTIY
TRBJ2-7	.	TRBV5-5	ASLAPRGAYEQY
TRBJ2-4	.	TRBV5-6	ASSFVVNKNIQY
TRBJ2-1	TRBD2	TRBV9	ASSVGGGEQF
TRBJ1-5	.	TRBV7-9	ASSSEGWRGNQPQH
TRBJ2-1	TRBD2	TRBV5-1	ASSPVPSGTYEQF
TRBJ2-2	.	TRBV7-9	ATPEGPSTGELF
TRBJ2-1	.	TRBV11-2	ASSLAPLRARF